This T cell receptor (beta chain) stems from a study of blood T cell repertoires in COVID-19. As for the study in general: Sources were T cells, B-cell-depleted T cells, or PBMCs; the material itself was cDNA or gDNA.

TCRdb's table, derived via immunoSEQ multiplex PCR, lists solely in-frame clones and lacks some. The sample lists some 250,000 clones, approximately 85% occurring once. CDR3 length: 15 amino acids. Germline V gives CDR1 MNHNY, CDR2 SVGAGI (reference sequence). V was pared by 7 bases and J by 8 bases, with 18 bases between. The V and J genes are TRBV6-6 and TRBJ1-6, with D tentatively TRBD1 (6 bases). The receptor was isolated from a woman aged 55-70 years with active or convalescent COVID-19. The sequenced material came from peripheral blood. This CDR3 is CASKGPGGVDSPLHF. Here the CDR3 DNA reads TGTGCCAGCAAAGGCCCTGGGGGCGTTGATTCACCCCTCCACTTT.